This passage covers 26 T cell receptor beta chains from one sample sequenced in a study of human T cells and chemical hapten exposure. Time point given: pre-sensitization, week 0. Treatment of the sample: therapeutic diphenylcyclopropenone sensitization with weekly scalp DPC. TCRdb used MiXCR to reprocess the RACE reads, holding one entry per CDR3 protein. The data hold 350,000 to 450,000 distinct CDR3 sequences, with around 5.5% observed a single time. The sample in question was whole blood, obtained in connection with sensitization to the hapten diphenylcyclopropenone (DPC). These receptors came from a woman aged 45-65 years with alopecia areata. Some clones in this sample may be carry-over from other donors' samples.

This clonotype was detected a few times. The V gene is TRBV24-1, the J gene TRBJ2-2; D unresolved. The CDR3 is 14 residues long. The germline gives CDR1 KGHDR, CDR2 SFDVKD. V gave up 0 bases and J gave up 6 bases, with 7 bases separating them. CDR3 nucleotide sequence: TGTGCCACCAGTGATTTGCAGGCCCCCGGGGAGCTGTTTTTT. This sequence encodes CATSDLQAPGELFF.

This clonotype was recorded many times. The chain recombines TRBV29-1 with TRBJ2-1; D is unresolved. V shed 8 bases and J shed 7 bases, with 18 bases lying between them. The CDR3 runs to 13 residues. Germline assignment: CDR1 SQVTM and CDR2 ANQGSEA. CDR3 sequence: CSLLLARGNEQFF. CDR3 nucleotides: TGCAGCCTCCTCCTGGCAAGAGGAAATGAGCAGTTCTTC.

The V gene is TRBV28, the J gene TRBJ2-3, with 9 positions matching TRBD2. This CDR3 spans 15 amino acids. From germline, CDR1 is MDHEN and CDR2 SYDVKM. Trimming at V came to 4 bases and at J to 4 bases, leaving 6 bases not matched to a gene. This CDR3 is CASSSQSGRPDTQYF. In DNA, the CDR3 is TGTGCCAGCAGTTCCCAGAGCGGGAGGCCAGATACGCAGTATTTT.

The rearrangement uses TRBV20-1 and TRBJ2-7; 7 nucleotides match TRBD2. Germline V gene data show CDR1 as DFQATT and CDR2 as SNEGSKA (reference sequence). This CDR3 is built from 13 residues. The J segment lost 6 bases and the V segment lost 6 bases, leaving 11 bases of the junction unmatched. The CDR3 sequence is CSARKGAGSEQYF. The CDR3, as DNA: TGCAGTGCCCGAAAGGGAGCGGGGAGCGAGCAGTACTTC.

This clonotype has just a few counts. The chain uses TRBV20-1 and TRBJ2-3; no reliable D call. The CDR3 consists of 13 residues. Germline CDR1 reads DFQATT; CDR2 reads SNEGSKA (reference sequence). V lost 0 bases to trimming and J lost 6 bases, with 10 bases between them. The CDR3 DNA reads as TGCAGTGCTAGAGAGTCTCCTTTGGATACGCAGTATTTT. Protein: CSARESPLDTQYF.

The gene calls are TRBV20-1 and TRBJ2-1; TRBD2 aligns across 10 bases. CDR3 length: 14 residues. Trimming removed 4 bases from V and 4 bases from J; junction bases left unmatched: 4. Germline V lookup: CDR1 DFQATT, CDR2 SNEGSKA (reference sequence). CDR3 in DNA: TGCAGTGCTAAACCTAGCGGGAGTTACAATGAGCAGTTCTTC. It specifies CSAKPSGSYNEQFF.

This clonotype was seen ten or more times. The chain combines TRBV9 with TRBJ2-3; 7 positions match TRBD1. With 3 bases clipped from V and 1 base from J, the junction kept 2 bases outside the gene matches. CDR3 size: 14 residues. Per germline, CDR1 SGDLS and CDR2 YYNGEE. The CDR3 DNA reads as TGTGCCAGCAGCGCCGACAGGGGCACAGATACGCAGTATTTT. Protein sequence: CASSADRGTDTQYF.

Concerning this clonotype itself: Possible read error: a much larger clone is one base away. V usage is TRBV7-6 and J usage is TRBJ2-2; D could derive from TRBD1 or TRBD2 (5 bases each). The CDR3 is 14 amino acids. Germline lookup yields CDR1 SGHVS and CDR2 FNYEAQ. The CDR3 region is CTSSPGAITGELFF. CDR3 coding DNA: TGTACCAGCAGCCCCGGGGCAATCACCGGGGAGCTGTTTTTT.

The chain recombines TRBV28 with TRBJ1-1; 7 bases are a match to TRBD1. V shed 5 bases, J shed 8 bases, and the junction held 14 bases outside the gene matches. Looked up from germline, CDR1 is MDHEN and CDR2 is SYDVKM. This CDR3 contains 15 residues. This CDR3 is CASSTFRGGRIEAFF. DNA of the CDR3: TGTGCCAGCAGTACCTTCAGGGGGGGTAGGATAGAAGCTTTCTTT.

At least ten counts were recorded for this clonotype. The rearrangement joins TRBV7-2 to TRBJ1-5, with D tentatively TRBD1 (6 bases). V shed 5 bases and J shed 3 bases, with 11 bases lying between them. CDR1 and CDR2 from the germline V gene are SGHTA and FQGNSA. The CDR3 length is 14 residues. Here the CDR3 DNA reads TGTGCCAGCAGCGCCCTGGGGGCCAATCAGCCCCAGCATTTT. Protein sequence: CASSALGANQPQHF. The full variable domain, with the rest looked up from reference TRBV7-2 and TRBJ1-5, is GAGVSQSPSNKVTEKGKDVELRCDPISGHTALYWYRQSLGQGLEFLIYFQGNSAPDKSGLPSDRFSAERTGGSVSTLTIQRTQQEDSAVYLCASSALGANQPQHFGDGTRLSIL.

This clonotype was observed many times. CDR3 region: CSAPWGGELFF. In DNA, the CDR3 is TGCAGTGCCCCATGGGGCGGGGAGCTGTTTTTT. The chain couples TRBV20-1 to TRBJ2-2; no clear D gene. Trimming cost V 6 bases and J 7 bases, with 9 bases left between them. There are 11 residues in the CDR3. Germline values: CDR1 DFQATT, CDR2 SNEGSKA (reference sequence).

The table lists this clonotype with a few counts. This sequence joins TRBV24-1 and TRBJ2-1, with a possible D match to TRBD2 (5 bases). The length of the CDR3 is 13 residues. Trimming left V 1 base short and J 7 bases short, with 7 bases between. The V gene's germline CDR1 is KGHDR and CDR2 SFDVKD. This CDR3 reads CATSDFPGNEQFF. The CDR3 bases are TGTGCCACCAGTGATTTCCCGGGAAATGAGCAGTTCTTC.

Ten or more counts support this clonotype. The rearrangement joins TRBV29-1 to TRBJ2-1; maybe TRBD2 (5 bases). Trimming took 3 bases from V and 9 from J, leaving 15 bases between them. Germline values: CDR1 SQVTM, CDR2 ANQGSEA. The CDR3 is 13 residues long. As DNA, the CDR3 is TGCAGCGTTGAGGGTGGGGAGCAGGTTGAGCAGTTCTTC. Translating gives CSVEGGEQVEQFF.

V and J are TRBV29-1 and TRBJ2-1, with D perhaps TRBD1 (6 bases). The CDR3 extends over 13 amino acids. V gave up 5 bases and J gave up 0 bases, with 8 bases separating them. CDR1 and CDR2 (germline): SQVTM, ANQGSEA. DNA for the CDR3: TGCAGCGTTCTCAGGGGCTCCTACAATGAGCAGTTCTTC. This translates into CSVLRGSYNEQFF.

This clonotype was detected many times. The chain carries TRBV4-3 and TRBJ2-7, with TRBD2 matching over 10 bases. Germline V CDR1 and CDR2: LGHNA, YSLEER. Trimming at V came to 4 bases and at J to 7 bases, leaving 13 bases not matched to a gene. This CDR3 has 16 residues. The CDR3 DNA reads as TGCGCCAGCAGCCGCTCAATAGCGGGAGGCCCGGGAGAGCAGTACTTC. Its translation: CASSRSIAGGPGEQYF.

This clonotype was picked up many times. V is TRBV10-3 and J is TRBJ2-3, with 8 bases matching TRBD2. Per germline, CDR1 ENHRY and CDR2 SYGVKD. CDR3 length equals 15 residues. V was pared by 2 bases and J by 3 bases, with 4 bases of the junction left unmatched. CDR3 residues: CAISEDSGKTDTQYF. The CDR3 region has the DNA TGTGCCATCAGTGAGGATAGCGGGAAAACAGATACGCAGTATTTT.

This clonotype was counted many times. This rearrangement joins TRBV7-9 to TRBJ2-6, with D possibly matching TRBD1 (5 bases). Trimming pared 5 bases from V and 4 bases from J, leaving 18 bases between. The germline gives CDR1 SEHNR, CDR2 FQNEAQ (reference sequence). This CDR3 spans 17 amino acids. The CDR3 sequence is CASSPPQTASGANVLTF. CDR3 DNA: TGTGCCAGCAGCCCCCCCCAGACAGCGTCGGGGGCCAACGTCCTGACTTTC.

The rearrangement links TRBV6-5 to TRBJ2-7; D is undetermined. The CDR3 covers 14 residues. Deletions cut 2 bases from V and 7 bases from J, with 15 bases between. Per the germline V gene, CDR1 is MNHEY and CDR2 is SVGAGI. CDR3 sequence (DNA): TGTGCCAGCAGTTACGGCACCCTGATTAGGGAGCAGTACTTC. It specifies CASSYGTLIREQYF.

The V call is TRBV7-9, the J call TRBJ1-3; D unresolved. Germline CDR1 is SEHNR and CDR2 is FQNEAQ (reference sequence). The CDR3 totals 15 residues. Trimming removed 4 bases at V and 4 bases at J, with 14 bases between. The DNA for the CDR3 is TGTGCCAGCAGCTACGGATCAAACGCAGGAAACACCATATATTTT. It translates to CASSYGSNAGNTIYF.

In its sample, this clonotype was seen a few times. The V call is TRBV7-2, the J call TRBJ1-6; TRBD1 matches at 7 bases. Per germline, CDR1 SGHTA and CDR2 FQGNSA. CDR3 size: 13 residues. The V and J ends lost 3 bases and 8 bases, in that order; junction bases with no gene match: 1. In DNA form, the CDR3 reads TGTGCCAGCAGCTTCAGGGGGGATTCACCCCTCCACTTT. Residues: CASSFRGDSPLHF. Using reference TRBV7-2 and TRBJ1-6 for the parts outside the CDR3, the full variable domain is GAGVSQSPSNKVTEKGKDVELRCDPISGHTALYWYRQSLGQGLEFLIYFQGNSAPDKSGLPSDRFSAERTGGSVSTLTIQRTQQEDSAVYLCASSFRGDSPLHFGNGTRLTVT.

This clonotype was detected a few times. J is TRBJ2-2 and V is TRBV27, with 11 positions matching TRBD1. Germline V lookup: CDR1 MNHEY, CDR2 SMNVEV (reference sequence). V shed 2 bases and J 8 bases; nucleotides not matched to a gene: 10. The CDR3 totals 17 residues. Here the CDR3 reads CASSLIGQGAPRGELFF. Written as DNA, the CDR3 is TGTGCCAGCAGTTTAATAGGACAGGGGGCCCCAAGAGGGGAGCTGTTTTTT.

This clonotype showed up just a few times. The rearrangement links TRBV4-1 to TRBJ1-1; D call uncertain. V lost 0 bases to trimming and J lost 5 bases, with 10 bases between them. CDR1 and CDR2 (germline): MGHRA, YSYEKL. This CDR3 is built from 14 residues. CDR3 DNA: TGCGCCAGCAGCCAAGAATACGGATCTACTGAAGCTTTCTTT. Amino acids: CASSQEYGSTEAFF.

A few counts support this clonotype. The CDR3 coding sequence is TGTGCCAGCAGTGAGCCCCGGGTAGCTTTCTTT. Amino acid sequence: CASSEPRVAFF. V is TRBV2 and J is TRBJ1-1; D gene uncertain. Trimming pared 3 bases from V and 10 bases from J, leaving 9 bases between. CDR3 size: 11 residues. CDR1 is SNHLY and CDR2 is FYNNEI in the germline V gene.

This clonotype was counted ten times or more. CDR3 sequence (DNA): TGTGCCAGCAGTAAACAGGTCTTCAATTCACCCCTCCACTTT. Translating gives CASSKQVFNSPLHF. The V call is TRBV6-5, the J call TRBJ1-6; TRBD1 is a possible D gene (5 bases). CDR1 is MNHEY and CDR2 is SVGAGI in the germline V gene. The length of the CDR3 is 14 residues. V lost 5 bases, J lost 7 bases, and 12 bases lay in between.

This rearrangement joins TRBV6-1 to TRBJ2-1; 7 positions match TRBD2. With V trimmed by 5 bases and J by 5 bases, 6 bases remained unmatched. This CDR3 spans 14 amino acids. From germline, CDR1 is MNHNS and CDR2 SASEGT. The CDR3: CASSSAGRNNEQFF. The CDR3 DNA follows: TGTGCCAGCAGTTCAGCGGGGCGGAACAATGAGCAGTTCTTC.

This chain uses TRBV4-2 with TRBJ1-1, with D possibly TRBD1 on 6 matching bases. Trimming removed 0 bases from V and 4 bases from J, with 12 bases in between. The CDR3 is made up of 15 amino acids. Germline CDR1 is LGHNA and CDR2 is YNFKEQ. The CDR3 nucleotides read TGTGCCAGCAGCCAAGATCTTAACAGGGTCACTGAAGCTTTCTTT. It is translated as CASSQDLNRVTEAFF.